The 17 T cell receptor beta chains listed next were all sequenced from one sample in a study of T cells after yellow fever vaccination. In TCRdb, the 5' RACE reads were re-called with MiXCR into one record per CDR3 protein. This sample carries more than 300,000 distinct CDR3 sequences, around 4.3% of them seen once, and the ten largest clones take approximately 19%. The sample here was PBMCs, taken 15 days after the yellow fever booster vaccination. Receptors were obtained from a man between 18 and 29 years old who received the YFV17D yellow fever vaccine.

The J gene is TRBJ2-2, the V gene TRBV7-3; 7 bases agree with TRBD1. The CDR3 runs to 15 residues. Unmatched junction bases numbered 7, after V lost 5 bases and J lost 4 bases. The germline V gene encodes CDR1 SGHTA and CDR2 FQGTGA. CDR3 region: CASSRQGSGTGELFF. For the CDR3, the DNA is TGTGCCAGCAGCAGACAGGGTTCGGGCACCGGGGAGCTGTTTTTT.

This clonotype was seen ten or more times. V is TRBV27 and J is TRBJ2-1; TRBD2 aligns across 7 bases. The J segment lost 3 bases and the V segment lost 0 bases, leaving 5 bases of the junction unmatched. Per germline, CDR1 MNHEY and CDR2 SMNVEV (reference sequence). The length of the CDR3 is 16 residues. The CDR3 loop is CASSLSAGERYNEQFF. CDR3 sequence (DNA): TGTGCCAGCAGTTTATCGGCGGGGGAGCGCTACAATGAGCAGTTCTTC.

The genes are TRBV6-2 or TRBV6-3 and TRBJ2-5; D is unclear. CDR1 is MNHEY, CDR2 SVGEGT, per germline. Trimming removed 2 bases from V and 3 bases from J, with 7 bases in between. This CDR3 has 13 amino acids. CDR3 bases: TGTGCCAGCAGTTACACACGTAAAGAGACCCAGTACTTC. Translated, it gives CASSYTRKETQYF.

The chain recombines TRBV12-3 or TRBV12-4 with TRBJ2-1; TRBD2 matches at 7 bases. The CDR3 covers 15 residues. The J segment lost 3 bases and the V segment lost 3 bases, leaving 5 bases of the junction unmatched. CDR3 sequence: CASSLRDYLYNEQFF. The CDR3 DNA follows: TGTGCCAGCAGTTTGAGGGACTACCTCTACAATGAGCAGTTCTTC.

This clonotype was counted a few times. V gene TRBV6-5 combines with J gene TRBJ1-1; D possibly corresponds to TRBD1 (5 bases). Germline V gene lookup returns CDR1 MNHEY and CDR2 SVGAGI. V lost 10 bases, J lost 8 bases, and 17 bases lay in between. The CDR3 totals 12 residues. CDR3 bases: TGTGCCACCCGCGTGGGACCGGGAGAAGCTTTCTTT. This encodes CATRVGPGEAFF.

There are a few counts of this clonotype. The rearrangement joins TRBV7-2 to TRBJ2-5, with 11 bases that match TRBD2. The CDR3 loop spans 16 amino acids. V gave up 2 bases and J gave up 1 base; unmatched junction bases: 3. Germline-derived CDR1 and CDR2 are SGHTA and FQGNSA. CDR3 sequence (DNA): TGTGCCAGCAGCTTAACGCTAGCGGGGGGCCAAGAGACCCAGTACTTC. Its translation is CASSLTLAGGQETQYF.

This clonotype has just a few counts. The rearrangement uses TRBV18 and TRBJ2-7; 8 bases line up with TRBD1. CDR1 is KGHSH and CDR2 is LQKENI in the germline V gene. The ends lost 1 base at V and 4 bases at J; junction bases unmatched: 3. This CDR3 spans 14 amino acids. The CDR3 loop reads CASSPQGQGYEQYV. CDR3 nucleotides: TGTGCCAGCTCACCACAAGGACAGGGATACGAGCAGTACGTC.

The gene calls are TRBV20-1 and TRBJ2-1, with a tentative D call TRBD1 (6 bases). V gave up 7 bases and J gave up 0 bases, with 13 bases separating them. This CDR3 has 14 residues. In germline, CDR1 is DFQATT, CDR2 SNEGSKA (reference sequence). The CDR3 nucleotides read TGCAGTGGAGGGGGAATGAGCTCCTACAATGAGCAGTTCTTC. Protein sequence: CSGGGMSSYNEQFF.

CDR3 in DNA: TGTGCTAGTGGTATCAACTCCGGGACAACGAGGGGGGCCAACGTCCTGACTTTC. Protein product: CASGINSGTTRGANVLTF. This chain joins TRBV12-5 and TRBJ2-6, with a weak D call TRBD1 (6 bases). Germline-derived CDR1 and CDR2 are LGHNT and FRNRAP. The V gene lost 5 bases and the J gene lost 4 bases, with 21 bases spanning the gap. The CDR3 contains 18 residues.

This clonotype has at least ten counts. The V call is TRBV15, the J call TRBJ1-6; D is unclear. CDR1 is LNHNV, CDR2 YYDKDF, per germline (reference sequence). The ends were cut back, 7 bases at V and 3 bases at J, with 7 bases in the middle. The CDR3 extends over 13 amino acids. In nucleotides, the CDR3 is TGTGCCACCACCCGTTTCTATAATTCACCCCTCCACTTT. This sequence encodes CATTRFYNSPLHF.

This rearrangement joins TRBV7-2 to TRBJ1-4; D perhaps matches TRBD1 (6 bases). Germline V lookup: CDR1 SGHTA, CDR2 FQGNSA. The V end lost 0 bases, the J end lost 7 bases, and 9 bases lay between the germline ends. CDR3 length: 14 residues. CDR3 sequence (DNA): TGTGCCAGCAGCTTAGCGGGACATCGTGAAAAACTGTTTTTT. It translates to CASSLAGHREKLFF.

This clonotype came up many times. CDR3 protein: CASSPGGLAVGTDTQYF. CDR3 nucleotides: TGTGCCAGCAGCCCGGGGGGACTAGCGGTCGGCACAGATACGCAGTATTTT. The J gene is TRBJ2-3, the V gene TRBV11-2; 11 bases fit TRBD2. After removal of 5 bases from V and 1 base from J, the junction contained 8 bases not matched to a gene. The CDR3 consists of 17 residues. Germline V gene lookup returns CDR1 SGHAT and CDR2 FQNNGV.

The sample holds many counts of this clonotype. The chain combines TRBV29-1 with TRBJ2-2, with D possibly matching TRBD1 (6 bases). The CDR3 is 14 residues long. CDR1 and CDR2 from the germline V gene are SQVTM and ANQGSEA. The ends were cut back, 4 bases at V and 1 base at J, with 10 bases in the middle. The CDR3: CSVGGQRNTGELFF. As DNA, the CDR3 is TGCAGCGTTGGAGGACAGAGGAACACCGGGGAGCTGTTTTTT.

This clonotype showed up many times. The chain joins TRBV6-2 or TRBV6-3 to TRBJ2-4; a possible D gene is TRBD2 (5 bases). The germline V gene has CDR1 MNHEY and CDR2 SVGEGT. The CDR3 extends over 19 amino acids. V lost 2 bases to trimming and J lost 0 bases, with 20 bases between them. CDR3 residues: CASSYADTPGGLAKNIQYF. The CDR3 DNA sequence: TGTGCCAGCAGTTACGCCGACACGCCCGGAGGACTAGCCAAAAACATTCAGTACTTC.

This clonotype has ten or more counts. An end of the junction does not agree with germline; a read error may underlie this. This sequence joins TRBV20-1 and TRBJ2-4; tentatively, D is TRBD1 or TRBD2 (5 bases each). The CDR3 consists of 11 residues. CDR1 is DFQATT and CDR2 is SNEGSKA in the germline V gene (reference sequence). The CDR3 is CSATPGLGVVF. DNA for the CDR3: TGCAGTGCTACACCAGGGTTGGGAGTTGTCTTC.

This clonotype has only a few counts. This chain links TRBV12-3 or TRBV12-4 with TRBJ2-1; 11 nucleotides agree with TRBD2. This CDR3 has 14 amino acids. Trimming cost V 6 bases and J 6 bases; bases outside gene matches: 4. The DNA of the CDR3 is TGTGCCAGCAGAACTAGCGGGGGAGGCAATGAGCAGTTCTTC. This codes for CASRTSGGGNEQFF.

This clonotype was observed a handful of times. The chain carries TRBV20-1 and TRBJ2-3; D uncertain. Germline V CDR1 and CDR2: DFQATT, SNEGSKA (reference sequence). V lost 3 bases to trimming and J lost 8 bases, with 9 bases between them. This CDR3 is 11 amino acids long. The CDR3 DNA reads TGCAGTGCTAGTGGGCTCGGTACGCAGTATTTT. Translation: CSASGLGTQYF.